The entry below gives a single T cell receptor (beta chain) sequence along with its context. No antigen is known for it. These data originate in a study of shared clonotypes between healthy human individuals. Looked up from germline, CDR1 is LNHDA and CDR2 is SQIVND (reference sequence). This CDR3 has 14 residues. Trimming pared 1 base from V and 6 bases from J, leaving 9 bases between. Whole-study findings and limits: Only a few donors were included, so the genetic and exposure-history diversity represented was limited. Larger estimated richness was generally recorded for naive subsets relative to memory subsets. Sharing of clonotypes among donors was expected to vary with sequencing depth.

Sequencing used immunoSEQ multiplex PCR; TCRdb keeps in-frame clones, though not all of them. The sample gives about 2.1 million clones, about 94% of which show up once; around 1.7% is in the top ten. Naive CD8 cells comprised CD45RO-negative, CCR7-positively selected cells, excluding terminally differentiated effector memory CD45RA+ cells. Adults of Caucasian background living in Nashville, Tennessee made up all donors. Sequenced material: naive CD8+ T cells from PBMCs. This rearrangement joins TRBV19 to TRBJ2-2, with D perhaps matching TRBD1 or TRBD2 (5 bases each). This receptor was identified in a man between 18 and 29 years old in good health. Some clones in this sample may be carry-over from other donors' samples. The DNA for the CDR3 is TGTGCCAGTAGTATAGCGGGACGGGCCGGGGAGCTGTTTTTT. It translates to CASSIAGRAGELFF. Filled out from reference TRBV19 and TRBJ2-2, the complete variable domain reads DGGITQSPKYLFRKEGQNVTLSCEQNLNHDAMYWYRQDPGQGLRLIYYSQIVNDFQKGDIAEGYSVSREKKESFPLTVTSAQKNPTAFYLCASSIAGRAGELFFGEGSRLTVL.